This TCR beta chain was sequenced during a study of T-cell reconstitution after alpha-beta-depleted transplantation in children. The CDR3 sequence is 11 residues long. V was shortened by 2 bases and J by 4 bases, with 2 bases between the two germline ends. Germline CDR1 and CDR2: LGHNT and FRNRAP. This clonotype was picked up many times. During its preparation, the TCRbeta library received unique molecular identifiers. TCRdb re-derived calls from the PCR reads in MiXCR, one entry per CDR3 protein. The sample holds more than 200,000 distinct CDR3 sequences, approximately 9.9% seen once. The sequence came from a human donor who donated a stem cell graft to a child with SCID. This sequence joins TRBV12-5 and TRBJ2-5; D is unresolved. Sample: PBMCs from the stem cell graft donor, taken from the stem cell graft. The CDR3 region is CASGLRETQYF. In DNA, the CDR3 is TGTGCTAGTGGTTTGCGAGAGACCCAGTACTTC.